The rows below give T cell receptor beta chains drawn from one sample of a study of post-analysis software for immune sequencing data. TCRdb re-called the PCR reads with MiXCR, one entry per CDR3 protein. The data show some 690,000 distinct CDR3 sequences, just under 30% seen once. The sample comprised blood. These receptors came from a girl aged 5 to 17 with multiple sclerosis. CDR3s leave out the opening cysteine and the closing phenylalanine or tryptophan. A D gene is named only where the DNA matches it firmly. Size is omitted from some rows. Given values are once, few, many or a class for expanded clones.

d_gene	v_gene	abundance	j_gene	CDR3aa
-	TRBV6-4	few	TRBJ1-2	ASSPLGTGNYGYT
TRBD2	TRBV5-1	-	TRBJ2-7	ASSLAPGLAGYEQY
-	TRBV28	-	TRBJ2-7	ASSLGQTITYEQY
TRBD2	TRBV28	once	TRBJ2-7	ASVRGVQWGEQY
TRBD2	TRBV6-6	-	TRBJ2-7	ASSYRGVAGVGEQY
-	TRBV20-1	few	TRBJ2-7	SASVGLRRSSEQY
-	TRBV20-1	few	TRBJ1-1	SARITPTEAF
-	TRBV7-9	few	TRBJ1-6	ASSLWTDANSPLH
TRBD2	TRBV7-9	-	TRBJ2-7	ASSPSGTSGTTYNEQY
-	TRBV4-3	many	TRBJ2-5	ASSQEVGETQY
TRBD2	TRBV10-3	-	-	AISESAGTILYEQY
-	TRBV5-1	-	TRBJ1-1	ASKDGAEAF
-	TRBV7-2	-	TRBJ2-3	ASSFIQGGGSDTQY
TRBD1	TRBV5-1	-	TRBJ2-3	ASSLGQGATTDTQY
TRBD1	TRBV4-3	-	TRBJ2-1	ASSQLGQGGYNEQF
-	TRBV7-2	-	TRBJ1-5	ASSLELGDQPQH
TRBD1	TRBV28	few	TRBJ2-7	ASRTLGTGLYEQY
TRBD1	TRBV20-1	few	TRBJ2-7	SAVGQGEREQY
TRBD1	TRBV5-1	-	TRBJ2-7	ASSGGQGAGYEQY
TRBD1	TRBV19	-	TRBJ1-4	ASSMAGTGAATNEKLF
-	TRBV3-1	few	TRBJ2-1	ASQAPETFYNEQF
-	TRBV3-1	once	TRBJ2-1	ASSQVNGQQF
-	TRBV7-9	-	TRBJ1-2	ASSPRLTGQGYT
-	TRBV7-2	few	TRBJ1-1	ASSPRTVFSTEAF
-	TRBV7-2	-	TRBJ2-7	ASSRPDRPYEQY
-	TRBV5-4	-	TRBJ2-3	ASSFSRDRTDTQY
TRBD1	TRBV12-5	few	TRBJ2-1	ASASGQGHRDEQF